This is a list of T cell receptor beta chains from one sample in a study of cytomegalovirus exposure and HLA in healthy donors. Profiled with immunoSEQ multiplex PCR; TCRdb holds only in-frame clones, not every one. In the table there are roughly 120,000 clones, 67% of which are singletons. Sequenced material: PBMCs. The receptors shown here come from a man younger than 30 in good health and CMV-seropositive. The CDR3 runs from the conserved cysteine through the conserved F or W. Fields, in order: J gene, D gene, clone size, V gene, CDR3 DNA, CDR3 protein. A D gene is named only where the DNA matches it firmly. Clone sizes are given selectively: once, few, many, or a class where the clone is expanded.

>TRBJ2-7|.|.|TRBV11-3
TGTGCCAGCAGCCCAAAGACACACTCCTACGAGCAGTACTTC
CASSPKTHSYEQYF
>TRBJ2-7|.|.|TRBV2
TGTGCCAGCAGACTTGACGGGAAATCCTACGAGCAGTACTTC
CASRLDGKSYEQYF
>TRBJ2-2|TRBD2|.|TRBV6-1
TGTGCCAGCAGTGAAGTTGGGGAGGGGTCCGGGGAGCTGTTTTTT
CASSEVGEGSGELFF
>TRBJ2-3|.|.|TRBV27
TGTGCCAGCAGTTTAATCTCCACAGATACGCAGTATTTT
CASSLISTDTQYF
>TRBJ2-4|.|.|TRBV6-5
TGTGCCAGCCGAACGGGGGAGGCCAAAAACATTCAGTACTTC
CASRTGEAKNIQYF
>TRBJ1-1|TRBD1|.|TRBV5-1
TGCGCCAGCAGCTCGTATATACAGGGGGGTCCCACTGAAGCTTTCTTT
CASSSYIQGGPTEAFF
>TRBJ2-2|TRBD1|few|TRBV2
TGTGCCAGCAGTGATCGGCAGGGGGCCACCGGGGAGCTGTTTTTT
CASSDRQGATGELFF
>TRBJ2-3|.|few|TRBV11-2
TGTGCCAGCAGGCGGGGTAGTGGAGCAGATACGCAGTATTTT
CASRRGSGADTQYF
>TRBJ1-5|TRBD1|.|TRBV6-1
TGTGCCAGCAGTGAAGGCGACAGGGTTCAGCCCCAGCATTTT
CASSEGDRVQPQHF
>TRBJ2-7|.|few|TRBV5-1
TGCGCCAGCAGCTCCCGGGACACGCGTTACTTC
CASSSRDTRYF
>TRBJ2-5|TRBD1|.|TRBV7-2
TGTGCCAGCAGCCGTACGACAGGGGGCCCATCGCAAGAGACCCAGTACTTC
CASSRTTGGPSQETQYF
>TRBJ1-5|TRBD1|once|TRBV27
TGTGCCAGCACCCATCAGGGGGCTCAGCCCCAGCATTTT
CASTHQGAQPQHF
>TRBJ1-4|.|.|TRBV29-1
TGCAGCATTCGTAATGAAAAACTGTTTTTT
CSIRNEKLFF
>TRBJ2-2|.|once|TRBV5-1
TGCGCCAGCAGCTTCTTGAGCCAGGGGAACACCGGGGAGCTGTTTTTT
CASSFLSQGNTGELFF
>TRBJ2-6|.|.|TRBV6-1
TGTGCCAGCAATATAAGGGGCTCTGGGGCCAACGTCCTGACTTTC
CASNIRGSGANVLTF